These T cell receptor beta chains were read from a single sample in a study of T cells in Graves' hyperthyroidism and ophthalmopathy. TCRdb re-analysed the multiplex PCR reads in MiXCR, keeping a single row per CDR3 protein. This table has about 400,000 distinct CDR3 sequences, roughly 15% appearing once. The sample was blood. The receptor set was obtained from a woman aged 18-35 years with Graves' hyperthyroidism. Each CDR3 is given with its conserved first and last residue. A D gene is named only where the DNA matches it firmly. Clone size is shown for a subset of rows, as once, few, many or a class of expanded clone.

TRBV6-5	TRBD1	few	TRBJ2-5	CASSNVPGQGGQETQYF	TGTGCCAGCAGCAACGTTCCGGGACAGGGGGGTCAAGAGACCCAGTACTTC
TRBV6-6	TRBD1	many	TRBJ2-6	CASSYLGQGRAGANVLTF	TGTGCCAGCAGTTACTTGGGACAGGGGAGAGCTGGGGCCAACGTCCTGACTTTC
TRBV13	TRBD1	many	TRBJ1-2	CASSSQGHGYTF	TGTGCCAGCAGCTCACAGGGGCATGGCTACACCTTC
TRBV18	-	few	TRBJ2-2	CASSPMSSGTGELFF	TGTGCCAGCTCACCAATGTCCTCGGGGACCGGGGAGCTGTTTTTT
TRBV9	-	few	TRBJ2-3	CASSVWGAGDTDTQYF	TGTGCCAGCAGCGTTTGGGGGGCGGGAGACACAGATACGCAGTATTTT
TRBV6-1	TRBD1	many	TRBJ1-6	CASIPQGDSPLHF	TGTGCCAGCATCCCACAGGGGGACTCACCCCTCCACTTT
TRBV18	-	few	TRBJ1-5	CASSRIGAVLSNQPQHF	TGTGCCAGCTCACGCATCGGGGCGGTGTTGAGCAATCAGCCCCAGCATTTT
TRBV29-1	-	many	TRBJ1-1	CSVVGMNTEAFF	TGCAGCGTCGTGGGCATGAACACTGAAGCTTTCTTT
TRBV3-1	-	many	TRBJ2-5	CASSQVETQYF	TGTGCCAGCAGCCAAGTAGAGACCCAGTACTTC
TRBV18	-	many	TRBJ2-5	CASSHLGETQYF	TGTGCCAGCTCACATTTAGGAGAGACCCAGTACTTC
TRBV29-1	-	many	TRBJ1-2	CSVEDRGTMRGYTF	TGCAGCGTTGAAGATAGGGGGACCATGCGTGGCTACACCTTC
TRBV28	TRBD2	many	TRBJ2-1	CASSFRASGSYNEQFF	TGTGCCAGCAGTTTCCGGGCTAGCGGCTCCTACAATGAGCAGTTCTTC
TRBV6-5	-	many	TRBJ2-7	CASSYSSAQSSYEQYF	TGTGCCAGCAGTTACTCGTCAGCTCAGAGCTCCTACGAGCAGTACTTC
TRBV20-1	-	many	TRBJ1-1	CSARGRGDANRAFF	TGCAGTGCTAGAGGCCGGGGGGATGCGAATCGAGCTTTCTTT
TRBV2	TRBD2	few	TRBJ2-7	CASRKASGRTYEQYF	TGTGCCAGCAGGAAAGCTAGCGGGAGAACGTACGAGCAGTACTTC
TRBV12-5	-	-	TRBJ2-3	CASGPDPPVAQYF	TGTGCTAGTGGTCCGGACCCACCCGTTGCGCAGTATTTT
TRBV5-1	-	many	TRBJ2-5	CASSSTIQETQYF	TGCGCCAGCAGCTCGACGATCCAAGAGACCCAGTACTTC
TRBV12-3/TRBV12-4	-	many	TRBJ2-7	CASSLSGERDYEQYF	TGTGCCAGCAGTTTGTCCGGGGAAAGAGATTACGAGCAGTACTTC
TRBV11-3	TRBD1	many	TRBJ2-2	CASSRQGVRTGELFF	TGTGCCAGCAGCCGACAGGGAGTGCGGACCGGGGAGCTGTTTTTT
TRBV29-1	-	many	TRBJ1-1	CSVGSGAEAFF	TGCAGCGTTGGATCAGGGGCGGAAGCTTTCTTT
TRBV12-3/TRBV12-4	-	many	TRBJ1-6	CASSFEVSPLHF	TGTGCCAGCAGTTTCGAAGTTTCACCCCTCCACTTT
TRBV7-2	-	many	TRBJ2-7	CASSLRSGVTYEQYF	TGTGCCAGCAGCCTACGTAGCGGCGTCACCTACGAGCAGTACTTC